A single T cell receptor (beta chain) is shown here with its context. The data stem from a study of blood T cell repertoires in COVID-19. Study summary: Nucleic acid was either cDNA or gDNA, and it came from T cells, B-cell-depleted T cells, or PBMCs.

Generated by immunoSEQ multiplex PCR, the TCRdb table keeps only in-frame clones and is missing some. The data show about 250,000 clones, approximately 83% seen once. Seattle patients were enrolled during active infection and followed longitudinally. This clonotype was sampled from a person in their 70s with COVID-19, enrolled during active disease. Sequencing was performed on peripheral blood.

The CDR3 spells CASSEGRSNQPQHF. Here the CDR3 DNA reads TGTGCCAGCAGTGAAGGGCGGAGCAATCAGCCCCAGCATTTT. V gene TRBV6-1 combines with J gene TRBJ1-5, with unresolved D. Per the germline V gene, CDR1 is MNHNS and CDR2 is SASEGT. CDR3 size: 14 residues. V was pared by 1 base and J by 1 base, with 5 bases between.